This is a list of T cell receptor beta chains from one sample in a study of Ad26.COV2.S vaccination and SARS-CoV-2 variants. Clones were read by immunoSEQ multiplex PCR, and TCRdb kept only the in-frame ones, dropping some. The sample lists fewer than 400,000 clones; 75% to 90% were seen once. Material: peripheral blood, obtained in a trial of Ad26.COV2.S vaccine versus placebo. These receptors were taken from a person aged 18-65 years who received the Ad26.COV2.S COVID-19 vaccine or a placebo. The CDR3 runs from the conserved cysteine through the conserved F or W. D genes are given only for firm matches. Part of the rows lack a size; the others show once, few, many or a class for expanded clones.

D gene | J gene | V gene | clone size | CDR3 protein | CDR3 DNA
TRBD2 | TRBJ2-1 | TRBV19 | NA | CASKGYSGRNEQFF | TGTGCCAGTAAGGGATATAGCGGGAGAAATGAGCAGTTCTTC
NA | TRBJ1-2 | TRBV30 | NA | CAWSIWNYGYTF | TGTGCCTGGAGTATATGGAACTATGGCTACACCTTC
NA | TRBJ2-7 | TRBV6-2/TRBV6-3 | NA | CASSYSRVLAGLSYEQYF | TGTGCCAGCAGTTACTCGAGGGTTTTAGCCGGCCTGTCCTACGAGCAGTACTTC
NA | TRBJ1-5 | TRBV4-1 | few | CASSQDVYQPQHF | TGCGCCAGCAGCCAAGATGTGTATCAGCCCCAGCATTTT
NA | TRBJ2-1 | TRBV29-1 | NA | CSVGIQGFQFF | TGCAGCGTTGGGATTCAGGGGTTTCAGTTCTTC
TRBD1 | TRBJ1-1 | TRBV7-9 | NA | CASSSTGQVPAFF | TGTGCCAGCAGCTCTACAGGACAGGTGCCAGCTTTCTTT
NA | TRBJ1-2 | TRBV6-2/TRBV6-3 | NA | CASSSRTDYGYTF | TGTGCCAGCAGTTCCAGGACAGACTATGGCTACACCTTC
NA | TRBJ1-1 | TRBV6-1 | NA | CASSENSEAFF | TGTGCCAGCAGTGAAAACTCTGAAGCTTTCTTT
NA | TRBJ2-6 | TRBV7-9 | NA | CASSLEWGANVLTF | TGTGCCAGCAGCTTAGAATGGGGGGCCAACGTCCTGACTTTC
NA | TRBJ1-6 | TRBV11-3 | NA | CASSLSRGKVFSPLHF | TGTGCCAGCAGCTTAAGTAGGGGGAAAGTTTTTTCACCCCTCCACTTT
NA | TRBJ2-2 | TRBV2 | few | CASRSDRINTGELFF | TGTGCCAGCAGGTCTGACAGGATTAACACCGGGGAGCTGTTTTTT
NA | TRBJ2-2 | TRBV6-2/TRBV6-3 | NA | CASSGGLELFF | TGTGCCAGCAGTGGGGGATTGGAGCTGTTTTTT
NA | TRBJ2-1 | TRBV7-2 | NA | CASSPDPAGYNEQFF | TGTGCCAGCAGCCCCGACCCAGCGGGCTACAATGAGCAGTTCTTC
TRBD2 | TRBJ2-3 | TRBV3-1/TRBV3-2 | NA | CASSRPLAGTGDTQYF | TGTGCCAGCAGCCGCCCCTTAGCGGGAACGGGAGATACGCAGTATTTT
TRBD2 | TRBJ2-1 | TRBV5-4 | NA | CASSPGTSGRILEQFF | TGTGCCAGCAGCCCCGGGACTAGCGGGAGAATTTTGGAGCAGTTCTTC
NA | TRBJ1-2 | TRBV28 | NA | CASSNGGGYTF | TGTGCCAGCTCTAATGGGGGTGGCTACACCTTC
NA | TRBJ2-1 | TRBV19 | NA | CASSLRPLGGDEQFF | TGTGCCAGTAGCCTCAGGCCCCTCGGGGGAGATGAGCAGTTCTTC
TRBD1 | TRBJ1-5 | TRBV7-2 | NA | CASSLAGQGPSQPQHF | TGTGCCAGCAGCTTAGCGGGACAGGGTCCTTCTCAGCCCCAGCATTTT
TRBD2 | TRBJ2-1 | TRBV6-2/TRBV6-3 | NA | CASSPFRLAGANEQFF | TGTGCCAGCAGTCCCTTTAGGCTAGCGGGAGCCAATGAGCAGTTCTTC
NA | TRBJ2-1 | TRBV6-2/TRBV6-3 | once | CASSRYNEQFF | TGTGCCAGCAGTCGTTACAATGAGCAGTTCTTC
NA | TRBJ1-5 | TRBV27 | NA | CATSGAGVRQPQHF | TGTGCCACCTCGGGAGCAGGGGTACGTCAGCCCCAGCATTTT
NA | TRBJ2-3 | TRBV6-5 | NA | CASSPISHPTDTQYF | TGTGCCAGCAGTCCGATTTCCCACCCCACAGATACGCAGTATTTT
NA | TRBJ1-1 | TRBV11-2 | few | CASSFGENTEAFF | TGTGCCAGCAGCTTTGGGGAGAACACTGAAGCTTTCTTT
TRBD1 | TRBJ2-6 | TRBV14 | NA | CASSETLDRVYGANVLTF | TGTGCCAGCAGCGAGACCCTCGACAGGGTTTATGGGGCCAACGTCCTGACTTTC
NA | TRBJ2-3 | TRBV10-3 | NA | CAISDRTSPTDTQYF | TGTGCCATCAGTGATCGGACGTCACCCACAGATACGCAGTATTTT
NA | TRBJ1-1 | TRBV28 | NA | CASSSPGTVEVGAFF | TGTGCCAGCAGTTCGCCCGGGACGGTCGAAGTGGGAGCTTTCTTT
TRBD1 | TRBJ1-2 | TRBV4-1 | NA | CASSQDRGGKGGYTF | TGCGCCAGCAGCCAAGATCGAGGGGGCAAGGGCGGCTACACCTTC